This T cell receptor beta chain appears in the sequencing data of a study of regulatory dendritic cells for organ transplantation. Study conclusions and caveats: Among resting subsets, memory CD8+ cells contained the most alloreactive clonotypes. Naive T cells showed high diversity, memory cells less, memory CD8+ least. Regulatory dendritic cells appeared to expand memory CD8+ clones less than mature ones.

From germline, CDR1 is SGHRS and CDR2 YFSETQ. The length of the CDR3 is 16 residues. V shed 4 bases and J shed 1 base, with 18 bases lying between them. This clone has a single count. Its matching antigen is unknown. Assay: immunoSEQ multiplex PCR; the TCRdb copy retains only in-frame clones and omits some. The sample yields roughly 35,000 clones, 70% to 90% seen once. Memory T cells were CD45RO+, naive were CD45RA+, sorted by FACS. This TCR was sampled from a human donor in good health. This rearrangement joins TRBV5-1 to TRBJ2-7, with D perhaps TRBD2 (7 bases). Material: naive CD4+ T cells from blood. Regarding subset: CD45RA+ naive T cells. As DNA, the CDR3 is TGCGCCAGCAGCCCAGGCGGGGGAGGGGGGTCCTACGAGCAGTACTTC. Protein sequence: CASSPGGGGGSYEQYF.